Presented here are 26 T cell receptor beta chains from one specimen sequenced in a study of T cells in localized non-small cell lung cancer. The table came from immunoSEQ multiplex PCR; TCRdb's copy has only in-frame clones and leaves some out. This sample yields about 6,300 clones, of which around 41% are seen a single time; 8% to 10% belongs to the top ten. The material sequenced was lung tumor tissue, taken before any cancer treatment. These receptors were collected from a woman between 40 and 69 years old with stage II squamous cell lung carcinoma.

The chain employs TRBV6-8 and TRBJ1-3; D gene uncertain. Germline V gene sequence: CDR1 MNHGY, CDR2 SAAAGT. The CDR3 spans 12 residues. The V gene lost 2 bases and the J gene lost 4 bases, with 3 bases spanning the gap. CDR3: CASSYPGNTIYF. CDR3 nucleotides: TGTGCCAGCAGTTACCCGGGAAACACCATATATTTT.

The CDR3, as DNA: TGCGCCAGCAGCCAAGATGTAGGGAGAGGGATGGGAGGCTACACCTTC. Residues: CASSQDVGRGMGGYTF. The chain joins TRBV4-1 to TRBJ1-2; D is undetermined. The CDR3 consists of 16 residues. Trimming took 0 bases from V and 8 from J, leaving 19 bases between them. Germline-derived CDR1 and CDR2 are MGHRA and YSYEKL.

The sample holds one count of this clone. The rearrangement uses TRBV28 and TRBJ1-5; D is ambiguous. The CDR3 covers 15 residues. V lost 6 bases to trimming and J lost 2 bases, with 14 bases between them. Germline values: CDR1 MDHEN, CDR2 SYDVKM. Written as DNA, the CDR3 is TGTGCCAGCAGACCTCGGGGAACCGGCAATCAGCCCCAGCATTTT. Translation: CASRPRGTGNQPQHF.

This rearrangement joins TRBV6-8 to TRBJ2-2; D remains ambiguous. The CDR3 has 14 amino acids. The germline V gene encodes CDR1 MNHGY and CDR2 SAAAGT. V gave up 6 bases and J gave up 4 bases, with 12 bases separating them. The CDR3 DNA sequence: TGTGCCAGCAGCTACGCTAGTTCCACCGGGGAGCTGTTTTTT. As protein: CASSYASSTGELFF.

As to this clone: A base remains ambiguous or unread, so its encoded residue is written X. The chain carries TRBV19 and TRBJ1-1, with D uncertain. The CDR3 is 13 residues long. Germline-derived CDR1 and CDR2 are LNHDA and SQIVND (reference sequence). V was pared by 5 bases and J by 5 bases, with 12 bases between. This chain's CDR3 is CASSFGXVTEAFF. As DNA, the CDR3 is TGTGCCAGTAGTTTTGGGGRCGTGACTGAAGCTTTCTTT.

This clone has only a few counts. The chain carries TRBV27 and TRBJ1-1; unclear D gene. V was pared by 7 bases and J by 1 base, with 16 bases between. The CDR3 loop spans 15 amino acids. Germline V gene data show CDR1 as MNHEY and CDR2 as SMNVEV (reference sequence). The CDR3 nucleotides read TGTGCCAGCACCCCCATTGGGCGCGCGAACACTGAAGCTTTCTTT. As protein: CASTPIGRANTEAFF.

The J gene is TRBJ2-1, the V gene TRBV12-5, with 7 bases matching TRBD1. The CDR3 totals 14 residues. Germline lookup yields CDR1 LGHNT and CDR2 FRNRAP. V trimming: 10 bases; J trimming: 3 bases; junction bases outside the gene matches: 9. The CDR3 loop reads CANGNRGLYNEQFF. The CDR3 DNA is TGTGCTAATGGCAATAGGGGGCTCTACAATGAGCAGTTCTTC.

The table lists this clone with a few counts. V and J are TRBV9 and TRBJ2-1; 14 nucleotides agree with TRBD2. CDR3 length: 16 amino acids. Germline CDR1 is SGDLS and CDR2 is YYNGEE. V was clipped by 9 bases and J by 5 bases; unmatched bases: 10. DNA for the CDR3: TGTGCCACCTGGACTAGCGGGGGGATAAGCCACAATGAGCAGTTCTTC. Translation: CATWTSGGISHNEQFF.

CDR3 coding DNA: TGTGCCTGGAGCCGGGCTGGGGCCCAGTACTTC. This codes for CAWSRAGAQYF. V gene TRBV30 combines with J gene TRBJ2-5; no firm D call. The V end lost 3 bases, the J end lost 9 bases, and 11 bases lay between the germline ends. CDR3 length equals 11 residues. Per the germline V gene, CDR1 is GTSNPN and CDR2 is SVGIG (reference sequence).

This clone is termed medium-sized. The J gene is TRBJ1-2, the V gene TRBV6-8, with a possible D match to TRBD1 (5 bases). V lost 4 bases to trimming and J lost 14 bases, with 20 bases between them. CDR3 length equals 13 residues. Germline values: CDR1 MNHGY, CDR2 SAAAGT. CDR3 sequence: CASSSSQGTPWTF. The CDR3 DNA is TGTGCCAGCAGTTCGTCTCAGGGTACCCCCTGGACCTTC.

The chain recombines TRBV25-1 with TRBJ2-4, with TRBD2 identical over 9 bases. The junction had 7 bases not matched to a gene; V was cut back by 4 bases and J by 15 bases. Germline CDR1 MGHDK, CDR2 SYGVNS. The CDR3 extends over 12 amino acids. Here the CDR3 reads CASSGGSGRRYF. The CDR3 region has the DNA TGTGCCAGCAGTGGGGGTAGCGGGAGAAGGTACTTC.

V usage is TRBV6-8 and J usage is TRBJ2-7, with D perhaps TRBD1 or TRBD2 (5 bases each). V was clipped by 4 bases and J by 2 bases, with 12 bases between them. The germline V gene has CDR1 MNHGY and CDR2 SAAAGT. The CDR3 is 14 residues long. CDR3 residues: CASSWGKYTYEQYF. CDR3 sequence (DNA): TGTGCCAGCAGTTGGGGGAAGTACACCTACGAGCAGTACTTC.

This sequence joins TRBV19 and TRBJ1-1; TRBD1 is a possible D gene (5 bases). Trimming left V 6 bases short and J 8 bases short, with 16 bases between. Germline assignment: CDR1 LNHDA and CDR2 SQIVND (reference sequence). The CDR3 is made up of 13 amino acids. This CDR3 reads CASRTRQGLEAFF. The CDR3 nucleotides read TGTGCCAGTAGGACTCGGCAGGGCTTAGAAGCTTTCTTT.

This rearrangement joins TRBV11-3 to TRBJ2-7, with 11 bases identical to TRBD2. J lost 0 bases, V lost 1 base, and 2 bases had no gene match. The length of the CDR3 is 16 residues. Germline V gene data show CDR1 as SGHNT and CDR2 as YENEEA. In nucleotides, the CDR3 is TGTGCCAGCAGCTTAGGACTAGCGGGACGCTCCTACGAGCAGTACTTC. As protein: CASSLGLAGRSYEQYF.

The chain uses TRBV6-8 and TRBJ1-1; D gene uncertain. Germline V gives CDR1 MNHGY, CDR2 SAAAGT. This CDR3 has 17 amino acids. V lost 0 bases to trimming and J lost 4 bases, with 18 bases between them. CDR3 amino acids: CASSYSGRKIVATEAFF. The CDR3 DNA follows: TGTGCCAGCAGTTACTCTGGCAGGAAGATCGTGGCCACTGAAGCTTTCTTT.

The chain recombines TRBV15 with TRBJ2-1; D perhaps matches TRBD2 (6 bases). The germline CDR1 and CDR2 sequences are LNHNV and YYDKDF (reference sequence). The CDR3 consists of 15 residues. Trimming took 3 bases from V and 0 from J, leaving 9 bases between them. The CDR3 sequence: CATSSRGSSYNEQFF. CDR3 coding DNA: TGTGCCACCAGCAGCCGGGGGAGCTCCTACAATGAGCAGTTCTTC. Supplemented by reference TRBV15 and TRBJ2-1, the full variable domain reads DAMVIQNPRYQVTQFGKPVTLSCSQTLNHNVMYWYQQKSSQAPKLLFHYYDKDFNNEADTPDNFQSRRPNTSFCFLDIRSPGLGDTAMYLCATSSRGSSYNEQFFGPGTRLTVL.

This clone was counted a few times. The CDR3 loop is CASSPPGQGTGELFF. The CDR3 nucleotides are TGTGCCAGCAGTCCCCCGGGACAGGGAACCGGGGAGCTGTTTTTT. The rearrangement uses TRBV28 and TRBJ2-2, with 9 bases matching TRBD1. Germline V gene data show CDR1 as MDHEN and CDR2 as SYDVKM. CDR3 length: 15 amino acids. V gave up 5 bases and J gave up 5 bases; unmatched junction bases: 6. Using reference TRBV28 and TRBJ2-2 for the parts outside the CDR3, the full variable domain is DVKVTQSSRYLVKRTGEKVFLECVQDMDHENMFWYRQDPGLGLRLIYFSYDVKMKEKGDIPEGYSVSREKKERFSLILESASTNQTSMYLCASSPPGQGTGELFFGEGSRLTVL.

This clone has more than one count but fewer than ten. The chain combines TRBV9 with TRBJ2-7; D is unclear. The CDR3 totals 13 residues. Germline V gives CDR1 SGDLS, CDR2 YYNGEE. Trimming shortened V by 2 bases and J by 6 bases, and 12 bases separated the two germline ends. Written as DNA, the CDR3 is TGTGCCAGCAGCGTTGCCCCGCAAGGCGAGCAGTACTTC. Its protein is CASSVAPQGEQYF.

This clone came up a few times. The chain couples TRBV6-8 to TRBJ1-1; D gene ambiguous. V lost 7 bases and J lost 4, with 10 bases in between. This CDR3 spans 12 amino acids. Germline V gene data show CDR1 as MNHGY and CDR2 as SAAAGT. The CDR3 here is CASTKAATEAFF. The CDR3, as DNA: TGTGCCAGCACCAAGGCGGCCACTGAAGCTTTCTTT.

The chain joins TRBV10-2 to TRBJ1-2; D gene unclear. The V and J ends lost 0 bases and 8 bases respectively, with 13 bases between them. Germline V gene lookup returns CDR1 WSHSY and CDR2 SAAADI. This CDR3 comprises 14 residues. CDR3 nucleotides: TGCGCCAGCAGTGAGTCTGGGTCGGATTCAGGCTACACCTTC. Its translation: CASSESGSDSGYTF.

This clone was counted between two and nine times. The V gene is TRBV5-1, the J gene TRBJ2-3; 7 nucleotides agree with TRBD1. This CDR3 has 16 amino acids. Germline V CDR1 and CDR2: SGHRS, YFSETQ. Losses at the gene ends were 5 bases for V and 0 bases for J; bases not matched to a gene: 9. In nucleotides, the CDR3 is TGCGCCAGCAGTCAAGGGTGGGGACAGAGCACAGATACGCAGTATTTT. This codes for CASSQGWGQSTDTQYF.

V gene TRBV6-8 combines with J gene TRBJ1-2, with 9 bases matching TRBD1. The CDR3 has 15 residues. In germline, CDR1 is MNHGY, CDR2 SAAAGT. Trimming cost V 6 bases and J 5 bases; bases outside gene matches: 10. The CDR3 is CASRASGTGIYGYTF. The DNA for the CDR3 is TGTGCCAGCAGAGCCTCCGGGACAGGGATTTATGGCTACACCTTC.

The V call is TRBV19, the J call TRBJ1-3, with unresolved D. V lost 2 bases and J 2 bases, leaving 7 bases between the germline ends. This CDR3 has 14 residues. Germline values: CDR1 LNHDA, CDR2 SQIVND (reference sequence). The CDR3 sequence is CASSIRPTGNTIYF. CDR3 in DNA: TGTGCCAGTAGTATAAGGCCTACTGGAAACACCATATATTTT.

V is TRBV10-2 and J is TRBJ2-1; the D is unclear. The CDR3 covers 14 residues. The germline V gene encodes CDR1 WSHSY and CDR2 SAAADI. V was cut by 4 bases and J by 0 bases, with 7 bases left in between. The CDR3 sequence: CASSAGLSYNEQFF. The CDR3 DNA is TGCGCCAGCAGTGCTGGGCTCTCCTACAATGAGCAGTTCTTC.

This chain connects TRBV9 to TRBJ1-2; 8 positions match TRBD1. The trim removed 0 bases at V and 5 bases at J, leaving 3 bases unmatched. Germline CDR1 SGDLS, CDR2 YYNGEE. CDR3 length equals 14 residues. In nucleotides, the CDR3 is TGTGCCAGCAGCGTAGCAGGGGGCCGGTATGGCTACACCTTC. This sequence encodes CASSVAGGRYGYTF.

By frequency in the sample, this clone is medium-sized. V and J are TRBV6-8 and TRBJ2-7, with TRBD1 matching over 8 bases. The CDR3 length is 13 residues. The V gene end was trimmed by 7 bases and the J gene end by 5 bases; junction bases not matched to a gene: 7. CDR1 is MNHGY and CDR2 is SAAAGT in the germline V gene. The CDR3 nucleotides read TGTGCCAGCACCGGGACAGGACTAAACGAGCAGTACTTC. As protein: CASTGTGLNEQYF.